The rows below give T cell receptor beta chains drawn from one sample of a study of tumour-infiltrating T cells in Burkitt lymphoma. Sequenced by immunoSEQ multiplex PCR; TCRdb stores in-frame clones only, minus some. The table includes some 5,000 clones, less than 20% detected once. Sequencing was done on a sample of tumor tissue. These receptors were collected from a human donor with diffuse large B-cell lymphoma. Each CDR3 is given with its conserved first and last residue. The order of the fields is J gene, V gene, D gene, clone size, CDR3 DNA, CDR3 protein. The D gene is left open where the match is weak. For some rows the clone size is stated as once, few or many, or as a class when expanded; others skip it.

j_call: TRBJ2-2; v_call: TRBV28; d_call: TRBD2; clone_size: once; cdr3_nt: TGTGCCAGCAGACGAGGGACTAGCAGACACACCGGGGAGCTGTTTTTT; cdr3_aa: CASRRGTSRHTGELFF
j_call: TRBJ2-3; v_call: TRBV7-9; d_call: .; clone_size: .; cdr3_nt: TGTGCCAGCAGCTCCACAGATACGCAGTATTTT; cdr3_aa: CASSSTDTQYF
j_call: TRBJ2-7; v_call: TRBV27; d_call: .; clone_size: .; cdr3_nt: TGTGCCAGCAGCCCCCGGGTTTCGCGATCCTACGAGCAGTACTTC; cdr3_aa: CASSPRVSRSYEQYF
j_call: TRBJ1-1; v_call: TRBV27; d_call: .; clone_size: few; cdr3_nt: TGTGCCAGCAGTTTACAAGGGCTACCGGGGACTGAAGCTTTCTTT; cdr3_aa: CASSLQGLPGTEAFF
j_call: TRBJ2-5; v_call: TRBV9; d_call: TRBD2; clone_size: few; cdr3_nt: TGTGCCAGCAGCGTAGTTTTTGGGGGACTAGTTGGGGAGACCCAGTACTTC; cdr3_aa: CASSVVFGGLVGETQYF
j_call: TRBJ2-1; v_call: TRBV2; d_call: .; clone_size: few; cdr3_nt: TGTGCCAGCAAGGAGGCATCCTACAATGAGCAGTTCTTC; cdr3_aa: CASKEASYNEQFF
j_call: TRBJ2-7; v_call: TRBV6-5; d_call: TRBD2; clone_size: few; cdr3_nt: TGTGCCAGCAGTCCGGGACTAGCGGGCGAGCAGTACTTC; cdr3_aa: CASSPGLAGEQYF
j_call: TRBJ1-3; v_call: TRBV5-4; d_call: .; clone_size: .; cdr3_nt: TGTGCCAGCAGCTCCGGGACAAGTGGAAACACCATATATTTT; cdr3_aa: CASSSGTSGNTIYF
j_call: TRBJ1-2; v_call: TRBV30; d_call: .; clone_size: few; cdr3_nt: TGTGCCTGGTTTAACAACTATGGCTACACCTTC; cdr3_aa: CAWFNNYGYTF
j_call: TRBJ2-5; v_call: TRBV28; d_call: .; clone_size: few; cdr3_nt: TGTGCCAGCAGTTTTGCTGGGGCAGAGACCCAGTACTTC; cdr3_aa: CASSFAGAETQYF
j_call: TRBJ2-7; v_call: TRBV7-6; d_call: .; clone_size: few; cdr3_nt: TGTGCCAGCAGCTTGGGACGAGGCCGGGAGCAGTACTTC; cdr3_aa: CASSLGRGREQYF
j_call: TRBJ2-1; v_call: TRBV20-1; d_call: .; clone_size: .; cdr3_nt: TGTAGTGCTACACACTACAATGAGCAGTTCTTC; cdr3_aa: CSATHYNEQFF
j_call: TRBJ2-1; v_call: TRBV10-1; d_call: .; clone_size: .; cdr3_nt: TGCGCCAGCAGTGAGTCTAGGCGTGGTGAGCAGTTCTTC; cdr3_aa: CASSESRRGEQFF
j_call: TRBJ2-2; v_call: TRBV9; d_call: .; clone_size: large; cdr3_nt: TGTGCCAGCAGCGCATGGGGGACCGGGGAGCTGTTTTTT; cdr3_aa: CASSAWGTGELFF
j_call: TRBJ1-5; v_call: TRBV27; d_call: .; clone_size: few; cdr3_nt: TGTGCCAGCAGTTCGGCCAATCAGCCCCAGCATTTT; cdr3_aa: CASSSANQPQHF
j_call: TRBJ1-2; v_call: TRBV28; d_call: TRBD1; clone_size: few; cdr3_nt: TGTGCCAGCAGCTACTACAGGGGGCCTTGGGGCTACACCTTC; cdr3_aa: CASSYYRGPWGYTF
j_call: TRBJ2-2; v_call: TRBV4-1; d_call: .; clone_size: .; cdr3_nt: TGCGCCAGCAGGAACCTACAGGATACGAACACCGGGGAGCTGTTTTTT; cdr3_aa: CASRNLQDTNTGELFF
j_call: TRBJ2-1; v_call: TRBV28; d_call: .; clone_size: .; cdr3_nt: TGTGCCAGCACCATAGGAGGCAACAATGAGCAGTTCTTC; cdr3_aa: CASTIGGNNEQFF
j_call: TRBJ2-3; v_call: TRBV5-6; d_call: .; clone_size: few; cdr3_nt: TGTGCCAGCAGCTTCACAGATACGCAGTATTTT; cdr3_aa: CASSFTDTQYF
j_call: TRBJ2-5; v_call: TRBV15; d_call: .; clone_size: .; cdr3_nt: TGTGCCACCAGCAGGGGTCCCTGGGTGGGCGAGACCCAGTACTTC; cdr3_aa: CATSRGPWVGETQYF
j_call: TRBJ1-1; v_call: TRBV7-2; d_call: .; clone_size: few; cdr3_nt: TGTGCCAGCAGCTTATGGGGTCACACTGAAGCTTTCTTT; cdr3_aa: CASSLWGHTEAFF
j_call: TRBJ2-7; v_call: TRBV9; d_call: .; clone_size: few; cdr3_nt: TGTGCCAGCAGCGTTGGAGAAGGGATGACCTACGAGCAGTACTTC; cdr3_aa: CASSVGEGMTYEQYF
j_call: TRBJ2-5; v_call: TRBV15; d_call: .; clone_size: .; cdr3_nt: TGTGCCACCAGCAGCGGTATCGACGGTCGGCAAGAGACCCAGTACTTC; cdr3_aa: CATSSGIDGRQETQYF
j_call: TRBJ2-1; v_call: TRBV5-1; d_call: TRBD2; clone_size: .; cdr3_nt: TGCGCCAGCAGCTTGGTAGCTAGCGGTGGCGAGCAGTTCTTC; cdr3_aa: CASSLVASGGEQFF
j_call: TRBJ1-2; v_call: TRBV30; d_call: .; clone_size: .; cdr3_nt: TGTGCCGGCACCCGGGCCAACTATGGCTACACCTTC; cdr3_aa: CAGTRANYGYTF
j_call: TRBJ2-3; v_call: TRBV18; d_call: .; clone_size: .; cdr3_nt: TGTGCCAGCTCACCAATGGGTTGGGATACGCAGTATTTT; cdr3_aa: CASSPMGWDTQYF
j_call: TRBJ1-2; v_call: TRBV2; d_call: .; clone_size: .; cdr3_nt: TGTGCCAGCAGTGATGGGACTAACTATGGCTACACCTTC; cdr3_aa: CASSDGTNYGYTF
j_call: TRBJ1-5; v_call: TRBV7-8; d_call: .; clone_size: .; cdr3_nt: TGTGCCAGCAGCCCCCGGCAGGGCCGCAATCAGCCCCAGCATTTT; cdr3_aa: CASSPRQGRNQPQHF
j_call: TRBJ2-5; v_call: TRBV7-2; d_call: .; clone_size: .; cdr3_nt: TGTGCCAGCAGCTCGCAAGAGACCCAGTACTTC; cdr3_aa: CASSSQETQYF
j_call: TRBJ1-2; v_call: TRBV19; d_call: .; clone_size: .; cdr3_nt: TGTGCCAGTAGTGTGCCGCCCACTGGGGGCTACACCTTC; cdr3_aa: CASSVPPTGGYTF
j_call: TRBJ2-1; v_call: TRBV7-9; d_call: TRBD2; clone_size: .; cdr3_nt: TGTGCCAGCAGCTTAGGCCTTTGGGGAGCGGGACCCCCCAATGAGCAGTTCTTC; cdr3_aa: CASSLGLWGAGPPNEQFF
j_call: TRBJ2-3; v_call: TRBV30; d_call: TRBD2; clone_size: few; cdr3_nt: TGTGCCTGGGCTAGCGGGAGGAGCACAGATACGCAGTATTTT; cdr3_aa: CAWASGRSTDTQYF
j_call: TRBJ2-1; v_call: TRBV7-9; d_call: .; clone_size: few; cdr3_nt: TGTGCCAGCACCCGAGAATTAAATGAGCAGTTCTTC; cdr3_aa: CASTRELNEQFF
j_call: TRBJ1-4; v_call: TRBV2; d_call: TRBD1; clone_size: .; cdr3_nt: TGTGCCAGCCGACAGGGGTGGAATGAAAAACTGTTTTTT; cdr3_aa: CASRQGWNEKLFF
j_call: TRBJ2-7; v_call: TRBV4-2; d_call: TRBD2; clone_size: few; cdr3_nt: TGTGCCAGCAGCCAAGAAGCGGGAGGGCCGTCGGAGCAGTACTTC; cdr3_aa: CASSQEAGGPSEQYF
j_call: TRBJ2-1; v_call: TRBV29-1; d_call: TRBD2; clone_size: few; cdr3_nt: TGCAGCGTTGTCCCTAGCGGTGAACTTGGGGCACTCTACAATGAGCAGTTCTTC; cdr3_aa: CSVVPSGELGALYNEQFF
j_call: TRBJ2-1; v_call: TRBV27; d_call: TRBD2; clone_size: few; cdr3_nt: TGTGCCAGCAGTGCCAGGACTAGCGGGAGAGGGTTGGGGAATGAGCAGTTCTTC; cdr3_aa: CASSARTSGRGLGNEQFF
j_call: TRBJ2-1; v_call: TRBV5-1; d_call: .; clone_size: few; cdr3_nt: TGCGCCAGCAGCTTGGAACACTCCAATGAGCAGTTCTTC; cdr3_aa: CASSLEHSNEQFF
j_call: TRBJ2-2; v_call: TRBV7-2; d_call: .; clone_size: few; cdr3_nt: TGTGCCAGCAGCTTTTCCGCGGACGGGGAGCTGTTTTTT; cdr3_aa: CASSFSADGELFF
j_call: TRBJ2-2; v_call: TRBV2; d_call: .; clone_size: .; cdr3_nt: TGTGCCAGCAGTCTGACTCGGACGGCCGGGGAGCTGTTTTTT; cdr3_aa: CASSLTRTAGELFF
j_call: TRBJ2-1; v_call: TRBV25-1; d_call: .; clone_size: .; cdr3_nt: TGTGCCAGCAGTGAATGGGGGGCCTACAATGAGCAGTTCTTC; cdr3_aa: CASSEWGAYNEQFF
j_call: TRBJ1-1; v_call: TRBV9; d_call: .; clone_size: few; cdr3_nt: TGTGCCAGCAGCCACTCCCCACAGGGTACCTCGGGAGCTTTCTTT; cdr3_aa: CASSHSPQGTSGAFF
j_call: TRBJ1-4; v_call: TRBV29-1; d_call: .; clone_size: .; cdr3_nt: TGCAGCGCGGGCCCGTCGCCCCAGGAAAAACTGTTTTTT; cdr3_aa: CSAGPSPQEKLFF
j_call: TRBJ2-7; v_call: TRBV30; d_call: .; clone_size: few; cdr3_nt: TGTGCCTGGAGTTGGAGGGGTGCATACGAGCAGTACTTC; cdr3_aa: CAWSWRGAYEQYF
j_call: TRBJ1-1; v_call: TRBV29-1; d_call: .; clone_size: few; cdr3_nt: TGCAGCGTTGGTTTCCAAGCTATGAACACTGAAGCTTTCTTT; cdr3_aa: CSVGFQAMNTEAFF